This entry is about one T cell receptor (beta chain). This entry comes from a study of OX40 agonist ivuxolimab in advanced cancers. Study background: Patients enrolled in dose escalation were diagnosed with hepatocellular carcinoma, melanoma, renal cell or head and neck cancer.

Generated by immunoSEQ multiplex PCR, the TCRdb table keeps only in-frame clones and is missing some. The sample consists of about 34,000 clones, 70% to 85% of them appearing once. Germline assignment: CDR1 DFQATT and CDR2 SNEGSKA (reference sequence). This CDR3 is built from 10 residues. V gave up 2 bases and J gave up 6 bases, with 4 bases separating them. This rearrangement joins TRBV20-1 to TRBJ2-5; no clear D. This TCR derives from an adult with an advanced solid tumor such as melanoma, head and neck, liver or kidney cancer. Material: CD4+ or CD8+ T cells sorted from blood, obtained in a trial of the OX40 agonist ivuxolimab. Here the CDR3 reads CSARTKTQYF. The CDR3 bases are TGCAGTGCTAGAACCAAGACCCAGTACTTC.